This TCR beta chain comes out of a study of T and B cells in COVID-19 patients. Overall study context: Peripheral blood came from COVID-19 patients with active infection or after recovery. Regarding the study as a whole: Of 2,331 TCR clusters found only in the recovered cohort, 31 had low generation probability. Sorted SARS-CoV-2-responsive or tetramer+ T cells and CD4+, regulatory and CD8+ subsets were not yet sequenced. Clonality of TRB repertoires was high in active COVID-19; recovery brought above-healthy diversity and richness.

With 2 bases removed from V and 0 bases from J, the gap between germline ends came to 14 bases. CDR3 length: 16 amino acids. Germline assignment: CDR1 MNHEY and CDR2 SVGEGT. TRB rearrangements were amplified by multiplex PCR with BIOMED2 TRB-A/B primers. TCRdb fed the multiplex PCR reads into MiXCR, producing one record per CDR3 protein. This table has about 16,000 distinct CDR3 sequences, over 25% appearing once. Each TRB amplification used about 250-550 ng of genomic DNA from blood. This clonotype was seen more than once but under ten times. The antigen is undetermined. The sample comprised blood. The chain couples TRBV6-2 or TRBV6-3 to TRBJ2-7; maybe TRBD1 (6 bases). This clonotype originated in a human donor who had recovered from COVID-19. The CDR3 loop is CASSYGQLFSSYEQYF. Written as DNA, the CDR3 is TGTGCCAGCAGTTACGGACAGTTATTCAGCTCCTACGAGCAGTACTTC.